This TCR beta chain was found in a study of T cell responses to AZD1222 COVID-19 vaccine. At the level of the study: Second-dose intervals near 4 or 12 weeks were combined.

Repertoires were generated with immunoSEQ multiplex PCR, while TCRdb's copy carries only in-frame clones and drops some. Among approximately 140,000 clones listed, roughly 90% were seen once. The study's findings and limits: There were vaccine-associated CD4 TCRs across spike, dominant at 160-218 and 743-854. Only a handful of people who got AZD1222 tested seropositive at baseline.

To note about this clone: The antigen is undetermined.

J gave up 2 bases and V 4 bases, and 7 bases lay outside the gene matches. Germline loops: CDR1 SGHRS, CDR2 YFSETQ. CDR3 length: 15 residues. This material consisted of peripheral blood, taken on day 0 of AZD1222 vaccination. The V call is TRBV5-1, the J call TRBJ2-7; 9 bases are shared with TRBD1. The receptor comes from an adult in good health. Here the CDR3 reads CASSTGTGIAYEQYF. CDR3 DNA: TGCGCCAGCAGCACCGGGACAGGGATAGCCTACGAGCAGTACTTC.